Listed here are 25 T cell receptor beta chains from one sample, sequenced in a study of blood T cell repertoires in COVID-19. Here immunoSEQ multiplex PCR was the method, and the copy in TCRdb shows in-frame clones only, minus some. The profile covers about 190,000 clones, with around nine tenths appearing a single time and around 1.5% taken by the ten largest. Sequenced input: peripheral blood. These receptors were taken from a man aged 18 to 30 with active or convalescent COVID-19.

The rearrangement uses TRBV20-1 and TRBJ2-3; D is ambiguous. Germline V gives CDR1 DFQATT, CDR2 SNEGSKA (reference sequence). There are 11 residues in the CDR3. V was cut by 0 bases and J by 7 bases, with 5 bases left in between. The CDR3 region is CSARDPNTQYF. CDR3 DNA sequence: TGCAGTGCTAGAGATCCCAATACGCAGTATTTT.

The CDR3 sequence: CASSQVVTDTIYF. The CDR3 region has the DNA TGTGCCAGCAGCCAAGTTGTTACGGACACCATATATTTT. This chain uses TRBV3-1 (or the pseudogene TRBV3-2) with TRBJ1-3; D gene ambiguous. The ends were cut back, 1 base at V and 8 bases at J, with 9 bases in the middle. Germline V lookup: CDR1 LGHDT, CDR2 YNNKEL (reference sequence). CDR3 length: 13 amino acids.

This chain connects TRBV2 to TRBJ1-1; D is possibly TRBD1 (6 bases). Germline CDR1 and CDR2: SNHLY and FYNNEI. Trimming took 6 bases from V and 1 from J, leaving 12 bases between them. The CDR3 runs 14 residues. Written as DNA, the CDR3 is TGTGCCAGCAGACGTACAGGGCGGAACACTGAAGCTTTCTTT. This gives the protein CASRRTGRNTEAFF. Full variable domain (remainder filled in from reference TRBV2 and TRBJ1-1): EPEVTQTPSHQVTQMGQEVILRCVPISNHLYFYWYRQILGQKVEFLVSFYNNEISEKSEIFDDQFSVERPDGSNFTLKIRSTKLEDSAMYFCASRRTGRNTEAFFGQGTRLTVV.

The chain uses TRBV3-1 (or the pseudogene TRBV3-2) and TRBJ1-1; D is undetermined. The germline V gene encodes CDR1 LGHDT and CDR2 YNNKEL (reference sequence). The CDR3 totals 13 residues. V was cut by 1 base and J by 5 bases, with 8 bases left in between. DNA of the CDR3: TGTGCCAGCAGCCAAGGAGCCGTAACTGAAGCTTTCTTT. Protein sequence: CASSQGAVTEAFF.

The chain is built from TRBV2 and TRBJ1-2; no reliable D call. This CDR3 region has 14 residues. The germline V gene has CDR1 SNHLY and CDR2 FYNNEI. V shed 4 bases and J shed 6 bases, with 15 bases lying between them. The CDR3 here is CASSGGVMGHGYTF. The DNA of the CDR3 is TGTGCCAGCAGTGGCGGGGTTATGGGCCATGGCTACACCTTC.

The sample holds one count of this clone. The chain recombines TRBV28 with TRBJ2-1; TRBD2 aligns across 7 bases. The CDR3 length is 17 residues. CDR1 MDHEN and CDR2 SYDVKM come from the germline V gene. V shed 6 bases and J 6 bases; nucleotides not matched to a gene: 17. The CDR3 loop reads CASSRPEAGILSNEQFF. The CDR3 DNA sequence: TGTGCCAGCAGCCGCCCAGAAGCGGGAATACTGTCCAATGAGCAGTTCTTC. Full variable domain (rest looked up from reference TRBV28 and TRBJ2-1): DVKVTQSSRYLVKRTGEKVFLECVQDMDHENMFWYRQDPGLGLRLIYFSYDVKMKEKGDIPEGYSVSREKKERFSLILESASTNQTSMYLCASSRPEAGILSNEQFFGPGTRLTVL.

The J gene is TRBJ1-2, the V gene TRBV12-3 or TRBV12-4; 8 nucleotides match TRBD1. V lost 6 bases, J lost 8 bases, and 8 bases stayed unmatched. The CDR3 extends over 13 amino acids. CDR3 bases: TGTGCCAGCAGACCGGACAGGGAAGGCGGCTACACCTTC. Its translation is CASRPDREGGYTF.

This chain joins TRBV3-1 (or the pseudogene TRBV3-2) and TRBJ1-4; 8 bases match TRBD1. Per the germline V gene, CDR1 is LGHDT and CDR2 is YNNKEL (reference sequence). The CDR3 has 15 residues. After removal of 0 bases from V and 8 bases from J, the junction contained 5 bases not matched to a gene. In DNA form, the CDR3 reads TGTGCCAGCAGCCAAGATGCAGGGGGCGACGAAAAACTGTTTTTT. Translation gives CASSQDAGGDEKLFF.

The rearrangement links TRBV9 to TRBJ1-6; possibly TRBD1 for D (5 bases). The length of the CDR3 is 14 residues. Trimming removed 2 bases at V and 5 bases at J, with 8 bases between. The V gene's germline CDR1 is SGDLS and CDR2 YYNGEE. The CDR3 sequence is CASSVQTDNSPLHF. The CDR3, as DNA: TGTGCCAGCAGCGTTCAGACAGATAATTCACCCCTCCACTTT.

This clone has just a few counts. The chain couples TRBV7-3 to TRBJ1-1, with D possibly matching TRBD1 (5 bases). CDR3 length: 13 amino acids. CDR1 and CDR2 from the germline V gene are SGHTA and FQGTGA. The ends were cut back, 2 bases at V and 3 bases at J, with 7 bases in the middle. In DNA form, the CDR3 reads TGTGCCAGCAGCTTAGAAGGGGACACTGAAGCTTTCTTT. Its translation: CASSLEGDTEAFF.

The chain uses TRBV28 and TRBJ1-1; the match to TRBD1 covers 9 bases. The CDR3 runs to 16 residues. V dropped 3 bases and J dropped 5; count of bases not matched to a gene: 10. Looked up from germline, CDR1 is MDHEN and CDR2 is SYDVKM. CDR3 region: CASSFLPGQGKTEAFF. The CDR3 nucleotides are TGTGCCAGCAGTTTCCTCCCGGGACAGGGAAAAACTGAAGCTTTCTTT.

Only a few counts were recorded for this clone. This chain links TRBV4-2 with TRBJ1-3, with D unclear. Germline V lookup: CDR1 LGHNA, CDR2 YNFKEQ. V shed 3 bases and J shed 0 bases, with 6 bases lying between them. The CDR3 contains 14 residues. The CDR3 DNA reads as TGTGCCAGCAGCCAGACAAACTCTGGAAACACCATATATTTT. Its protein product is CASSQTNSGNTIYF.

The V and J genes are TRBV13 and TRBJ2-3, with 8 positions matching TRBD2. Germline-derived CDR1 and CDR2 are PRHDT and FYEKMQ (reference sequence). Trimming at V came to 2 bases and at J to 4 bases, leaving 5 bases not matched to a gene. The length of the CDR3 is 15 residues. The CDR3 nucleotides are TGTGCCAGCAGCTTATGGGGCGGGGGGTCAGATACGCAGTATTTT. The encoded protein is CASSLWGGGSDTQYF.

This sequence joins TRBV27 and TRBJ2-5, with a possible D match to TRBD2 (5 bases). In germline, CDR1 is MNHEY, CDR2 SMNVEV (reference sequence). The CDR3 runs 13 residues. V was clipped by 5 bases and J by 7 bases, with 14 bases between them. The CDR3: CASSARGPLTQYF. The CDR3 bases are TGTGCCAGCAGTGCGAGAGGGCCTTTGACCCAGTACTTC.

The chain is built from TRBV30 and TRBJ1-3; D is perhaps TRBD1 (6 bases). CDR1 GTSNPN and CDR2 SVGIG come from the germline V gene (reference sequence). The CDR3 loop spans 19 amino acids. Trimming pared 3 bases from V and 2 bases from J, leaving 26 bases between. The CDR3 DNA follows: TGTGCCTGGAGCAGAAATCGGTTTGCAGGGAGGGACACTGGAAACACCATATATTTT. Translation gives CAWSRNRFAGRDTGNTIYF.

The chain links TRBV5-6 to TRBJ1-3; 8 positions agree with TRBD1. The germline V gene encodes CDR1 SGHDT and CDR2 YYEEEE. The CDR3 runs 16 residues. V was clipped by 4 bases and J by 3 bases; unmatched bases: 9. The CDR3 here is CASSQTKQGDGNTIYF. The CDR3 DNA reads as TGTGCCAGCAGCCAAACTAAACAGGGGGATGGAAACACCATATATTTT.

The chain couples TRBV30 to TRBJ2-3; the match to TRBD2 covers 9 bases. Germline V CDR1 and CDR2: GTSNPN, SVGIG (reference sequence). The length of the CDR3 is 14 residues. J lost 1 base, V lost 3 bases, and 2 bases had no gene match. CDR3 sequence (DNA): TGTGCCTGGAGGCTAGCGGGACGCACAGATACGCAGTATTTT. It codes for CAWRLAGRTDTQYF.

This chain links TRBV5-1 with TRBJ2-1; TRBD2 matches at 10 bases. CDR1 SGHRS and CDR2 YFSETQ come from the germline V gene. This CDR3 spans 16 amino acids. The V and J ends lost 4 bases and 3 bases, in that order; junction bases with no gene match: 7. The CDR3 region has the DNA TGCGCCAGCAGCCCGAGGCTAGCGGGAGACTACAATGAGCAGTTCTTC. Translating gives CASSPRLAGDYNEQFF.

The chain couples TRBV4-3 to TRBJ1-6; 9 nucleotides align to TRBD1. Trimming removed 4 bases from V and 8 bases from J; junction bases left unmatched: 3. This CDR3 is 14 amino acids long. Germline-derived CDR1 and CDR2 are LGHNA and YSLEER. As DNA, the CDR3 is TGCGCCAGCAGCCCCGGGACAGGGTATTCACCCCTCCACTTT. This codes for CASSPGTGYSPLHF.

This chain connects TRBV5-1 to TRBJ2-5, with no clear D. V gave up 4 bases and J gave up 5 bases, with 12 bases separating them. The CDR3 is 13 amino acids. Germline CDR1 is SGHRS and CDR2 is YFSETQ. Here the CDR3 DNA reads TGCGCCAGCAGCCCGAGCGTGTGGGAGACCCAGTACTTC. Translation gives CASSPSVWETQYF.

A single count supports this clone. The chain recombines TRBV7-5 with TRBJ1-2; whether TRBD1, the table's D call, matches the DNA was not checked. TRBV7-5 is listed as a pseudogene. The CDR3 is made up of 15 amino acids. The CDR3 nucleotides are TGTGCCAGAAGCCAAGGGACAGAACTTAACTATGGCTACACCTTC. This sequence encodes CARSQGTELNYGYTF.

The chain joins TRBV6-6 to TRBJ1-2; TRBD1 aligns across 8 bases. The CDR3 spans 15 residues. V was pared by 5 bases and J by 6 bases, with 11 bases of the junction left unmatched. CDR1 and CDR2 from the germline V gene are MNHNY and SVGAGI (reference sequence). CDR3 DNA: TGTGCCAGCAGTCCGCCCAGGGGGCCGGGCGATGGCTACACCTTC. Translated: CASSPPRGPGDGYTF.

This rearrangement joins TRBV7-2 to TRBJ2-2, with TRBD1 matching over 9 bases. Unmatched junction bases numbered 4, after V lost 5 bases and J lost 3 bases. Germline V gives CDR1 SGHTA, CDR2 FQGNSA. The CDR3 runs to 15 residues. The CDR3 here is CASSGTGWYTGELFF. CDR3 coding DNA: TGTGCCAGCAGCGGGACAGGGTGGTACACCGGGGAGCTGTTTTTT.

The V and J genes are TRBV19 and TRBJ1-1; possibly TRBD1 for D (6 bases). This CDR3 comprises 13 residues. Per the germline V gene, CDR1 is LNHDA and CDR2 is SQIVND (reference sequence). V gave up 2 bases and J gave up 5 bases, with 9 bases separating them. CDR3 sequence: CASSITGLTEAFF. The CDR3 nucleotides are TGTGCCAGTAGTATAACAGGGCTTACTGAAGCTTTCTTT.

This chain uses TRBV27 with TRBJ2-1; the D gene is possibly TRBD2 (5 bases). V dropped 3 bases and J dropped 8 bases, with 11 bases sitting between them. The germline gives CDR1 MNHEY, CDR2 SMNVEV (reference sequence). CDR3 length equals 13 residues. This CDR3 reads CASSFSAPDEQFF. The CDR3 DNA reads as TGTGCCAGCAGTTTTAGCGCCCCGGATGAGCAGTTCTTC.